The text below deals with one T cell receptor (beta chain). Its antigen remains unidentified. The sample holds no much larger clone one base away, and base qualities are not on file. The donors were 40 or so Caucasian individuals from Russia, aged roughly 6 to 100 years, who were systemically healthy. Around 10 milliliters of peripheral blood were drawn from each donor into EDTA-treated Vacutainer tubes. PBMCs were isolated by Ficoll-Paque density-gradient centrifugation, with at least 6 million obtained per sample. Trizol reagent was used to extract total RNA from the PBMCs, yielding at least 5.5 micrograms per sample. For every donor, an aliquot of PBMCs went through flow cytometry to measure the percentages of naive CD45RAhigh/CD27high T cells. The method behind the library was 5' RACE. Sequenced using an Illumina HiSeq 2500. A second about 6 to 11 cycle PCR used a sample-barcoded 5' primer and a J-beta primer mix. A template-switch 5' adaptor carrying 12 random nucleotides introduced a unique molecular identifier onto each TCR beta cDNA molecule. Each sample yielded at least 3 million CDR3-containing paired-end reads. All of the RNA was converted into first-strand cDNA using the Mint cDNA synthesis kit, with a TRBC-specific oligonucleotide serving as the primer. Following uracil-DNA glycosylase treatment, a first 18-cycle PCR with universal primers M1SS and BC2_uni_R was performed on all cDNA. Processing in the source paper ran as follows. For normalization, 1 million high-quality reads were randomly selected from each sample, with every read carrying a distinct molecular identifier. Reads with shared molecular identifiers were discarded instead of being binned into consensus sequences. MiTCR, run with a Q25 quality threshold and the strictest error-elimination algorithm, handled CDR3 identification, clonotype clustering and error correction. A nonparametric unseen species model with Euler transformation was used to estimate lower-bound total TCR beta diversity. The public sequencing data were trimmed at Q25 with fastp and processed into clonotypes with MiXCR by TCRdb, which kept only in-frame beta chains. Every CDR3 protein is listed once, alongside the most common genes and DNA of its rows. The V and J calls reflect TCRdb's pipeline rather than the authors' work. In all, the sample holds about 1.4 million distinct CDR3 sequences, and 59% of those were seen once. In total, the top ten clones hold 6.5% to 8.5% of the sample.

This entry belongs to a study of blood T cells in healthy people across ages (dated by TCRdb to 2013 to 2016). The study in broad terms: Template switching captured roughly one uniquely barcoded TCR beta cDNA molecule per two T cells in model experiments. Using deep sequencing normalized with unique cDNA molecular identifiers, the study measured how TCR beta repertoire diversity changes with age. The donors were split into four age groups: young (average around 15 years), middle-aged (about 40), aged (over 55) and long-lived (roughly 77). Donors of different ages were randomly distributed across sequencing lanes to avoid experimental bias. The study analyzed two additional independent replicas of 1 million unique cDNA reads from the same blood draw for two donors, one aged 18 to 29 and one aged 80 or older. Overall results and qualifications from the work: Estimates of total diversity based on one million sequenced T cells were regarded as lower bounds and as underestimates. Observed TCR beta diversity correlated strongly with the percentage of naive T cells measured by flow cytometry. The long-lived group showed more naive CD4+ T cells, fewer expanded clones and increased TCR diversity than the aged group, suggesting age selection. Conclusive comparison of naive and antigen-experienced compartments was prevented by the profiling of bulk unsorted PBMCs. As age increased, observed TCR beta diversity per million T cells dropped in a roughly linear way, and a significant reduction was already evident by age roughly 36. Because the CMV infection status of the donors was unknown, age-related changes in expanded clonotypes may potentially have been confounded.

Trimming at the junction amounts to 10 bases on V and 12 bases on J, and the germline ends lie 15 bases apart. The CDR3 has 10 amino acids, counting the end cysteine and phenylalanine. Of all the DNA, just the CDR3 is kept, 30 bases in frame from base 1. Material: blood. The clonotype was recovered from a man aged 18-30 years in good health. The V and J segments used are TRBV12-3 or TRBV12-4 and TRBJ1-1, with no confident D gene call. The nucleotide sequence is given as TGTGCCACCGACCTCCAGCCGACTTTCTTT. This gives the protein CATDLQPTFF.